Listed below are T cell receptor beta chains from one sample, sequenced in a study of beta chain features in type 1 diabetes. The table came from immunoSEQ multiplex PCR; TCRdb's copy has only in-frame clones and leaves some out. The sample holds a few hundred thousand clones, about 14% seen once. The sequencing sample was made of naive CD4+ T cells from blood. Source of these receptors: a woman aged 18-29 years with type 1 diabetes. The CDR3 runs from the conserved cysteine through the conserved F or W. The D gene is left open where the match is weak. Not all rows give a size; the values are once, few, many and, for expanded clones, a class.

D: NA
size: few
J: TRBJ2-3
V: TRBV29-1
CDR3: CSVSLPRQSSTDTQYF
DNA: TGCAGCGTTTCCTTACCCCGACAATCTAGCACAGATACGCAGTATTTT

D: NA
size: few
J: TRBJ2-7
V: TRBV27
CDR3: CASSLVGSGFSYEQYF
DNA: TGTGCCAGCAGCTTAGTCGGTAGCGGATTTTCCTACGAGCAGTACTTC

D: NA
size: NA
J: TRBJ1-4
V: TRBV4-2
CDR3: CASSLFPVRSEKLFF
DNA: TGTGCCAGCAGCCTCTTCCCTGTACGGTCCGAAAAACTGTTTTTT

D: NA
size: few
J: TRBJ2-1
V: TRBV5-1
CDR3: CASSRSDPNDGEQFF
DNA: TGCGCCAGCAGCCGCTCAGATCCCAACGATGGTGAGCAGTTCTTC

D: NA
size: NA
J: TRBJ2-1
V: TRBV4-1
CDR3: CASSLVSYNEQFF
DNA: TGCGCCAGCAGCCTCGTTAGCTACAATGAGCAGTTCTTC

D: NA
size: NA
J: TRBJ2-3
V: TRBV5-4
CDR3: CASSLEPGVKVVDTQYF
DNA: TGTGCCAGCAGCTTGGAGCCAGGGGTTAAGGTAGTGGATACGCAGTATTTT

D: TRBD1
size: few
J: TRBJ1-1
V: TRBV30
CDR3: CAWSVRGTGEAFF
DNA: TGTGCCTGGAGTGTACGGGGGACAGGCGAAGCTTTCTTT

D: NA
size: NA
J: TRBJ2-5
V: TRBV7-3
CDR3: CASSFFGQETQYF
DNA: TGTGCCAGCAGCTTCTTCGGTCAAGAGACCCAGTACTTC

D: NA
size: NA
J: TRBJ2-3
V: TRBV19
CDR3: CASSPQGKDTQYF
DNA: TGTGCCAGTAGTCCGCAGGGGAAAGATACGCAGTATTTT

D: TRBD1
size: NA
J: TRBJ1-2
V: TRBV6-6
CDR3: CASSYGGQGETGYTF
DNA: TGTGCCAGCAGTTACGGGGGACAGGGGGAGACGGGCTACACCTTC

D: NA
size: NA
J: TRBJ2-7
V: TRBV7-2
CDR3: CASSLLRDSYEQYF
DNA: TGTGCCAGCAGCTTACTCCGGGACTCCTACGAGCAGTACTTC

D: TRBD1
size: few
J: TRBJ2-5
V: TRBV19
CDR3: CASSITAGGRQETQYF
DNA: TGTGCCAGTAGTATTACGGCAGGGGGCCGCCAAGAGACCCAGTACTTC

D: NA
size: few
J: TRBJ2-3
V: TRBV5-1
CDR3: CASSLERGGNTDTQYF
DNA: TGCGCCAGCAGCCTTGAACGAGGAGGGAACACAGATACGCAGTATTTT

D: TRBD1
size: few
J: TRBJ1-3
V: TRBV29-1
CDR3: CSVGQGSGNTIYF
DNA: TGCAGCGTTGGACAGGGGTCTGGAAACACCATATATTTT

D: NA
size: NA
J: TRBJ2-1
V: TRBV29-1
CDR3: CSVERGRAINEQFF
DNA: TGCAGCGTTGAGAGGGGGAGGGCCATAAATGAGCAGTTCTTC

D: TRBD2
size: few
J: TRBJ2-7
V: TRBV9
CDR3: CASSVLAGSYEQYF
DNA: TGTGCCAGCAGCGTACTAGCGGGATCCTACGAGCAGTACTTC

D: NA
size: few
J: TRBJ2-2
V: TRBV19
CDR3: CASRPSGPLPGELFF
DNA: TGTGCCAGTAGACCAAGTGGGCCCCTCCCCGGGGAGCTGTTTTTT

D: TRBD1
size: NA
J: TRBJ2-7
V: TRBV28
CDR3: CASSSSGTATYEQYF
DNA: TGTGCCAGCAGTTCATCCGGGACAGCTACCTACGAGCAGTACTTC

D: NA
size: NA
J: TRBJ2-3
V: TRBV25-1
CDR3: CASSADSSTDTQYF
DNA: TGTGCCAGCAGTGCGGACAGCAGCACAGATACGCAGTATTTT

D: TRBD2
size: NA
J: TRBJ2-1
V: TRBV7-9
CDR3: CASSFRSGSSYNEQFF
DNA: TGTGCCAGCAGCTTTAGGAGCGGGAGCTCCTACAATGAGCAGTTCTTC

D: TRBD2
size: NA
J: TRBJ2-7
V: TRBV6-6
CDR3: CASNGLAGGPDNEQYF
DNA: TGTGCCAGCAACGGACTAGCGGGAGGGCCGGATAACGAGCAGTACTTC